The 31 T cell receptor beta chains below come from one sample, sequenced in a study of identical twins. Each CDR3 protein gets one entry after TCRdb re-called the 5' RACE reads with MiXCR. This table holds 1.5 million to 2 million distinct CDR3 sequences, roughly 35% found once. Sequencing input: cord blood. These receptors all stem from a newborn girl in good health.

V and J are TRBV7-6 and TRBJ2-2; D not certain. Germline CDR1 SGHVS, CDR2 FNYEAQ. The CDR3 is 15 amino acids. V gave up 3 bases and J gave up 2 bases, with 10 bases separating them. The CDR3 region is CASSFSSKNTGELFF. The CDR3 coding sequence is TGTGCCAGCAGCTTCAGTAGCAAAAACACCGGGGAGCTGTTTTTT.

This clonotype was counted a single time. This chain joins TRBV6-1 and TRBJ1-1; D ambiguous. Looked up from germline, CDR1 is MNHNS and CDR2 is SASEGT. This CDR3 is 14 amino acids long. V was trimmed by 4 bases and J by 6 bases, leaving 15 bases between them. The CDR3 spells CASSGQVHGAEAFF. The CDR3 coding sequence is TGTGCCAGCAGTGGCCAGGTCCATGGGGCTGAAGCTTTCTTT.

A few counts support this clonotype. This chain uses TRBV7-8 with TRBJ1-2; D is unclear. CDR3 length: 15 amino acids. The V end was cut by 4 bases, the J end by 2 bases, with 14 bases between. CDR1 SGHVS and CDR2 FQNEAQ come from the germline V gene. Here the CDR3 reads CASSSVGRLNYGYTF. The CDR3 coding sequence is TGTGCCAGCAGCTCTGTAGGCAGACTGAACTATGGCTACACCTTC.

V and J are TRBV5-1 and TRBJ2-4, with 11 bases fitting TRBD2. The germline gives CDR1 SGHRS, CDR2 YFSETQ. J was trimmed by 2 bases and V by 1 base; bases with no gene match: 14. The CDR3 runs to 20 residues. The chain's CDR3 is CASSLRTGPTSGSPKNIQYF. Written as DNA, the CDR3 is TGCGCCAGCAGCTTGAGGACAGGGCCTACTAGCGGGAGTCCCAAAAACATTCAGTACTTC.

The chain links TRBV11-3 to TRBJ2-1; 12 bases are a match to TRBD2. The CDR3 is 16 residues long. Trimming at V came to 5 bases and at J to 6 bases, leaving 8 bases not matched to a gene. Per the germline V gene, CDR1 is SGHNT and CDR2 is YENEEA. CDR3: CASSPQTSGRINEQFF. CDR3 DNA: TGTGCCAGCAGCCCCCAGACTAGCGGGAGAATCAATGAGCAGTTCTTC.

The chain employs TRBV4-1 and TRBJ2-2; D is uncertain. Trimming cost V 2 bases and J 6 bases, with 10 bases left between them. Germline CDR1 MGHRA, CDR2 YSYEKL. The CDR3 totals 14 residues. CDR3 region: CASSQNLWSGELFF. The DNA of the CDR3 is TGCGCCAGCAGCCAAAATCTTTGGTCCGGGGAGCTGTTTTTT.

Regarding this clonotype: A single base separates this from a much larger clone, so it may be a read error. The rearrangement links TRBV7-2 to TRBJ1-1; no clear D gene. CDR3 length: 14 residues. CDR1 is SGHTA and CDR2 is FQGNSA in the germline V gene. Here the CDR3 DNA reads TGTGCCGGCAGCTTAACCACAGCAGGCACTGAAGCTTTCTTT. Translated: CAGSLTTAGTEAFF. The variable domain in full, with the rest retrieved from reference TRBV7-2 and TRBJ1-1, is GAGVSQSPSNKVTEKGKDVELRCDPISGHTALYWYRQSLGQGLEFLIYFQGNSAPDKSGLPSDRFSAERTGGSVSTLTIQRTQQEDSAVYLCAGSLTTAGTEAFFGQGTRLTVV.

The chain uses TRBV5-4 and TRBJ2-3, with 9 bases fitting TRBD2. This CDR3 is built from 16 residues. CDR1 is SGHNT and CDR2 is YYREEE in the germline V gene (reference sequence). V trimming: 0 bases; J trimming: 2 bases; junction bases outside the gene matches: 4. CDR3 protein: CASSLGSGSTTDTQYF. The CDR3 DNA sequence: TGTGCCAGCAGCTTGGGTAGCGGGAGCACCACAGATACGCAGTATTTT. Full variable domain (missing parts from reference TRBV5-4 and TRBJ2-3): ETGVTQSPTHLIKTRGQQVTLRCSSQSGHNTVSWYQQALGQGPQFIFQYYREEENGRGNFPPRFSGLQFPNYSSELNVNALELDDSALYLCASSLGSGSTTDTQYFGPGTRLTVL.

The genes are TRBV3-1 and TRBJ2-4; 9 nucleotides align to TRBD2. The end of the DNA fits TRBJ2-5 better, so the J call may be wrong. The CDR3 totals 18 residues. Per the germline V gene, CDR1 is LGHDT and CDR2 is YNNKEL (reference sequence). CDR3 amino acids: CASSQNRGRAGGRETQYF. The CDR3 DNA reads as TGTGCCAGCAGCCAGAACAGGGGTCGGGCGGGAGGGCGAGAGACCCAGTACTTC.

This clonotype was found a few times. The CDR3, as DNA: TGTGCCAGCAGTTTAGCTAGCGGGGGAGCAGAGCAGTTCTTC. This sequence encodes CASSLASGGAEQFF. This sequence joins TRBV12-3 or TRBV12-4 and TRBJ2-1; 9 bases fit TRBD2. The trim removed 0 bases at V and 10 bases at J, leaving 4 bases unmatched. This CDR3 region has 14 residues.

For this clonotype: A much larger clone differs by one base, so this may be a read error. V usage is TRBV28 and J usage is TRBJ2-7, with D uncertain. Germline-derived CDR1 and CDR2 are MDHEN and SYDVKM. This CDR3 has 12 residues. With 2 bases removed from V and 2 bases from J, the gap between germline ends came to 4 bases. The CDR3 sequence: CASSLMPYEQYF. CDR3 sequence (DNA): TGTGCCAGCAGTTTAATGCCCTACGAGCAGTACTTC.

The chain has TRBV6-6 and TRBJ1-1; weak D call: TRBD1 (6 bases). The CDR3 sequence is 12 residues long. CDR1 is MNHNY and CDR2 is SVGAGI in the germline V gene (reference sequence). The V end was cut by 5 bases, the J end by 7 bases, with 11 bases between. The CDR3 DNA sequence: TGTGCCAGCAGTACCGACAGGTTTGAAGCTTTCTTT. Its translation is CASSTDRFEAFF.

The rearrangement joins TRBV13 to TRBJ1-3; D may be TRBD1 (6 bases). Trimming removed 8 bases from V and 0 bases from J, with 29 bases in between. The CDR3 contains 20 residues. Germline V gene data show CDR1 as PRHDT and CDR2 as FYEKMQ (reference sequence). The CDR3 reads CASLDLNHWRGSSSGNTIYF. In nucleotides, the CDR3 is TGTGCCAGCCTAGATCTCAACCACTGGAGGGGGTCCTCCTCTGGAAACACCATATATTTT.

This clonotype was counted between two and nine times. The chain uses TRBV28 and TRBJ2-7; 9 bases are a match to TRBD1. The CDR3 is made up of 16 amino acids. With 3 bases clipped from V and 2 bases from J, the junction kept 8 bases outside the gene matches. CDR1 and CDR2 (germline): MDHEN, SYDVKM. The CDR3 coding sequence is TGTGCCAGCAGTTTGGCGGGACAGGGAACCCCCTACGAGCAGTACTTC. Translated, it gives CASSLAGQGTPYEQYF.

This clonotype was seen more than once but under ten times. This sequence joins TRBV4-1 and TRBJ1-4; the D is unclear. The germline V and J ends were trimmed by 0 bases and 5 bases, with 10 bases remaining between them. The CDR3 loop spans 15 amino acids. The germline V gene has CDR1 MGHRA and CDR2 YSYEKL. CDR3 loop: CASSQDPGLNEKLFF. The CDR3 DNA sequence: TGCGCCAGCAGCCAAGATCCCGGCCTCAATGAAAAACTGTTTTTT.

Regarding this clonotype: The junction departs from germline at one end; a sequencing error may be responsible. V gene TRBV3-1 combines with J gene TRBJ1-1, with no clear D. The V gene's germline CDR1 is LGHDT and CDR2 YNNKEL (reference sequence). CDR3 length equals 14 residues. CDR3 in amino acids: CASIQARLNTEAFF. The CDR3 DNA reads TGTGCCAGCATCCAAGCCCGGCTGAACACTGAAGCTTTCTTT.

Note on this clonotype: With a much larger clone just one base away, this may be a read error. V and J are TRBV7-2 and TRBJ1-2; 9 nucleotides match TRBD1. The CDR3 consists of 13 residues. Germline-derived CDR1 and CDR2 are SGHTA and FQGNSA. The CDR3: CACSPGTGNGYTF. In DNA, the CDR3 is TGTGCCTGCAGCCCCGGGACAGGGAATGGCTACACCTTC.

The rearrangement joins TRBV28 to TRBJ1-5, with TRBD1 as a possible D gene (6 bases). Trimming removed 1 base at V and 3 bases at J, with 10 bases between. CDR3 length: 15 amino acids. CDR1 is MDHEN, CDR2 SYDVKM, per germline. Here the CDR3 reads CASSLFRTVNQPQHF. The CDR3 region has the DNA TGTGCCAGCAGTTTATTTCGGACAGTCAATCAGCCCCAGCATTTT. Drawing the rest from reference TRBV28 and TRBJ1-5, the complete variable domain is DVKVTQSSRYLVKRTGEKVFLECVQDMDHENMFWYRQDPGLGLRLIYFSYDVKMKEKGDIPEGYSVSREKKERFSLILESASTNQTSMYLCASSLFRTVNQPQHFGDGTRLSIL.

The gene calls are TRBV20-1 and TRBJ2-7; weak D call: TRBD1 (6 bases). Germline assignment: CDR1 DFQATT and CDR2 SNEGSKA (reference sequence). The CDR3 runs 12 residues. The germline V and J ends were trimmed by 4 bases and 3 bases, with 10 bases remaining between them. CDR3 amino acids: CSAIVQGYEQYF. CDR3 nucleotides: TGCAGTGCTATCGTACAGGGCTACGAGCAGTACTTC.

This clonotype has more than one count but fewer than ten. The J gene is TRBJ2-7, the V gene TRBV7-2; D is unresolved. Trimming removed 3 bases from V and 3 bases from J, with 12 bases in between. This CDR3 comprises 14 residues. In germline, CDR1 is SGHTA, CDR2 FQGNSA. In DNA form, the CDR3 reads TGTGCCAGCAGCTTTAGTCGGACGAACTACGAGCAGTACTTC. Amino acid sequence: CASSFSRTNYEQYF.

J is TRBJ2-2 and V is TRBV20-1; D not resolved. Germline V gives CDR1 DFQATT, CDR2 SNEGSKA (reference sequence). The V end lost 0 bases, the J end lost 0 bases, and 5 bases lay between the germline ends. The CDR3 is 14 amino acids. CDR3 protein: CSARDLANTGELFF. CDR3 DNA: TGCAGTGCTAGAGATCTAGCGAACACCGGGGAGCTGTTTTTT.

This sequence joins TRBV10-3 and TRBJ2-4; D remains unclear. V was trimmed by 3 bases and J by 0 bases, leaving 15 bases between them. Germline CDR1 is ENHRY and CDR2 is SYGVKD. This CDR3 comprises 17 residues. DNA for the CDR3: TGTGCCATCAGTGACCCTCTCGGCCTACTAGCCAAAAACATTCAGTACTTC. Its protein is CAISDPLGLLAKNIQYF.

This clonotype was found a few times. This rearrangement joins TRBV10-1 to TRBJ2-4; TRBD2 agrees at 14 bases. The CDR3 loop spans 17 amino acids. CDR1 and CDR2 (germline): WNHNN, SYGVQD (reference sequence). After removal of 5 bases from V and 3 bases from J, the junction contained 6 bases not matched to a gene. CDR3 in amino acids: CASSPGTSGGHKNIQYF. The DNA of the CDR3 is TGCGCCAGCAGTCCAGGGACTAGCGGGGGACACAAAAACATTCAGTACTTC.

V and J are TRBV20-1 and TRBJ2-5; 14 bases line up with TRBD2. CDR1 is DFQATT, CDR2 SNEGSKA, per germline (reference sequence). The CDR3 is 15 amino acids. J lost 11 bases, V lost 3 bases, and 11 bases had no gene match. In DNA, the CDR3 is TGCAGTGCTAGGACTAGCGGGAGGGGAAGCAATGAGCAGTACTTC. Residues: CSARTSGRGSNEQYF.

The genes are TRBV4-1 and TRBJ2-1; the D gene is possibly TRBD2 (5 bases). The J call may be mistaken, given a closer DNA end match to TRBJ2-7. Germline V CDR1 and CDR2: MGHRA, YSYEKL. The CDR3 loop spans 16 amino acids. In nucleotides, the CDR3 is TGCGCCAGCAGCCATGAGCGGCCCAACTACTACAATGAGCAGTACTTC. As protein: CASSHERPNYYNEQYF.

Ten or more counts support this clonotype. The chain links TRBV28 to TRBJ2-7; 10 nucleotides agree with TRBD2. The CDR3 sequence is 15 residues long. V lost 4 bases, J lost 3 bases, and 6 bases stayed unmatched. From germline, CDR1 is MDHEN and CDR2 SYDVKM. CDR3 loop: CASSWTGTSDYEQYF. The CDR3 bases are TGTGCCAGCAGTTGGACCGGGACTAGCGACTACGAGCAGTACTTC.

V usage is TRBV5-6 and J usage is TRBJ2-2; unclear D gene. Between the trimmed V and J ends, which lost 0 bases and 9 bases, there was a span of 6 bases. The germline gives CDR1 SGHDT, CDR2 YYEEEE. This CDR3 comprises 12 residues. The CDR3 protein is CASSLAARELFF. CDR3 nucleotide sequence: TGTGCCAGCAGCTTGGCCGCCCGGGAGCTGTTTTTT.

Turning to this clonotype: At one of its ends the junction is not consistent with the germline gene, which may arise from a read error. The chain combines TRBV15 with TRBJ2-4, with D perhaps being TRBD1 or TRBD2 (5 bases each). Germline loops: CDR1 LNHNV, CDR2 YYDKDF (reference sequence). This CDR3 is built from 16 residues. DNA of the CDR3: TGTGCCGCCAGCACCCAGAGGGGCCTAGCCAAAAACATTCAGTACTTC. Translating it yields CAASTQRGLAKNIQYF. The variable domain in full, completed from reference TRBV15 and TRBJ2-4, reads DAMVIQNPRYQVTQFGKPVTLSCSQTLNHNVMYWYQQKSSQAPKLLFHYYDKDFNNEADTPDNFQSRRPNTSFCFLDIRSPGLGDTAMYLCAASTQRGLAKNIQYFGAGTRLSVL.

CDR3 region: CASSQDPAGEGLNEQYF. The CDR3 DNA sequence: TGTGCCAGCAGCCAAGATCCGGCGGGAGAGGGACTAAATGAGCAGTACTTC. The chain uses TRBV4-2 and TRBJ2-5, with 7 bases that match TRBD2. Germline loops: CDR1 LGHNA, CDR2 YNFKEQ. The V segment lost 0 bases and the J segment 11 bases; nucleotides outside the gene matches: 18. The CDR3 covers 17 residues.

J is TRBJ1-5 and V is TRBV20-1, with D perhaps matching TRBD1 (5 bases). Trimming removed 0 bases at V and 8 bases at J, with 11 bases between. CDR3 size: 13 residues. The germline V gene encodes CDR1 DFQATT and CDR2 SNEGSKA (reference sequence). For the CDR3, the DNA is TGCAGTGCTAGAGATAGCCCGGGGGAGCCCCAGCATTTT. It specifies CSARDSPGEPQHF.

This chain joins TRBV28 and TRBJ1-2, with 9 bases matching TRBD1. This CDR3 region has 12 residues. Germline CDR1 MDHEN, CDR2 SYDVKM. The J segment lost 8 bases and the V segment lost 7 bases, leaving 5 bases of the junction unmatched. The CDR3 DNA reads as TGTGCCAGCACCGCCGGGACAGGGGGCTACACCTTC. Its protein product is CASTAGTGGYTF.